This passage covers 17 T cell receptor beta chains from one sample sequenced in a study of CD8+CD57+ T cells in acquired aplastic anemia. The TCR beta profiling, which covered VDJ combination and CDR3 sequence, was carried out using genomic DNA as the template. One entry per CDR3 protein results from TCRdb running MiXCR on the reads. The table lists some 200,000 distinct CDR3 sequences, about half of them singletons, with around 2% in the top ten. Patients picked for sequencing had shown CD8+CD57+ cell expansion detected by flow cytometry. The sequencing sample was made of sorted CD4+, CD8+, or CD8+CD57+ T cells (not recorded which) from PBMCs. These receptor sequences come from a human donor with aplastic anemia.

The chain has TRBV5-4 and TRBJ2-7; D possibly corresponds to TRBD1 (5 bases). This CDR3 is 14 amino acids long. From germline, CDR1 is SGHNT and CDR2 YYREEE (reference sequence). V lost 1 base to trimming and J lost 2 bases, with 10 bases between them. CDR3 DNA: TGTGCCAGCAGCTTGTCGGACACCACCTACGAGCAGTACTTC. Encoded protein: CASSLSDTTYEQYF.

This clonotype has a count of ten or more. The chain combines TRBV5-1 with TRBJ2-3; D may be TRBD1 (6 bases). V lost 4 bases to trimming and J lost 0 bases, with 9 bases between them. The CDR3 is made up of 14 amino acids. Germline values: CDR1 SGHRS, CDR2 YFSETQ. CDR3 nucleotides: TGCGCCAGCAGCGCCGGACAGAGCACAGATACGCAGTATTTT. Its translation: CASSAGQSTDTQYF.

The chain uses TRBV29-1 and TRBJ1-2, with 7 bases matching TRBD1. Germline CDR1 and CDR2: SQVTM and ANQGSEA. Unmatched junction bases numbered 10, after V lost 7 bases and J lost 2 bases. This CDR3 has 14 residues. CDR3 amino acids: CSGGSSTGNYGYTF. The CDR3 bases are TGCAGCGGCGGCTCCTCGACAGGGAACTATGGCTACACCTTC. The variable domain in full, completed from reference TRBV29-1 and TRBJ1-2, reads SAVISQKPSRDICQRGTSLTIQCQVDSQVTMMFWYRQQPGQSLTLIATANQGSEATYESGFVIDKFPISRPNLTFSTLTVSNMSPEDSSIYLCSGGSSTGNYGYTFGSGTRLTVV.

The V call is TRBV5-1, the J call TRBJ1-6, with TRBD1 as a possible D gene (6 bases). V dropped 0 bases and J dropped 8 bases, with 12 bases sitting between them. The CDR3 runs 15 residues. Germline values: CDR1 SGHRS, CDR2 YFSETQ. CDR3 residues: CASSLGAGAHSPLHF. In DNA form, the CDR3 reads TGCGCCAGCAGCTTGGGCGCGGGGGCCCATTCACCCCTCCACTTT.

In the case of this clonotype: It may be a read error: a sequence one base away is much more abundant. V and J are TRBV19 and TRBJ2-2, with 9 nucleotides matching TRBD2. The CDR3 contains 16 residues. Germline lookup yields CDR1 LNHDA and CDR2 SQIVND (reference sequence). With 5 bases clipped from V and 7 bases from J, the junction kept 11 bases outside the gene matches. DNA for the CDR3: TGTGCCAGTAGTCCGAAGAGCGGGGGGCGTAGCGGGGAGCTGTTTTTT. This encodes CASSPKSGGRSGELFF.

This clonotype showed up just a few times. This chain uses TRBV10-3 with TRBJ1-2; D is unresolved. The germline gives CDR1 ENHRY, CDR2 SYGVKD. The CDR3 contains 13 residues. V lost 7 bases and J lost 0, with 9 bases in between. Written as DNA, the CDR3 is TGTGCCATCAAAGGCGTTCCTAACTATGGCTACACCTTC. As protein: CAIKGVPNYGYTF.

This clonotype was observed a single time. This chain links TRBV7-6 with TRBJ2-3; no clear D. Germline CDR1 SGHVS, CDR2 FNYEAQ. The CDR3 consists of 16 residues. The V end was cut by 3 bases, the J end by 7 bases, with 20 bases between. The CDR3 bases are TGTGCCAGCAGCTTTGCAGAAGATGGTCGAACGTATACGCAGTATTTT. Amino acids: CASSFAEDGRTYTQYF.

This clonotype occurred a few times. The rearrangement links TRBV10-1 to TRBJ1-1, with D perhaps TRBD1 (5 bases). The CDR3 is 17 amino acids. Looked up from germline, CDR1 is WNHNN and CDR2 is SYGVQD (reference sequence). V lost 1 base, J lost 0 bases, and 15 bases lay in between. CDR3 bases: TGCGCCAGCAGTGAGTACCTGACAGAGCTGATGAACACTGAAGCTTTCTTT. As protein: CASSEYLTELMNTEAFF.

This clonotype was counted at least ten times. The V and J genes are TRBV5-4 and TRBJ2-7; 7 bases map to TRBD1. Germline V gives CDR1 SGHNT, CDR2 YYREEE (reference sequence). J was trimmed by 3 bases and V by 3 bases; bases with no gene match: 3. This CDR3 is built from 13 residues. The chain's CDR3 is CASSSTGSYEQYF. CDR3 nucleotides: TGTGCCAGCAGCTCGACAGGGAGCTACGAGCAGTACTTC.

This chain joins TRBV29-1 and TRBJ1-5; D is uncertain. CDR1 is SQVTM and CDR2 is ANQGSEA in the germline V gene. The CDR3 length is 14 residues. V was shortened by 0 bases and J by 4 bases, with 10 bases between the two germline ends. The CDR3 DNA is TGCAGCGTTGAAGATGGGGAGGGTAATCAGCCCCAGCATTTT. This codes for CSVEDGEGNQPQHF.

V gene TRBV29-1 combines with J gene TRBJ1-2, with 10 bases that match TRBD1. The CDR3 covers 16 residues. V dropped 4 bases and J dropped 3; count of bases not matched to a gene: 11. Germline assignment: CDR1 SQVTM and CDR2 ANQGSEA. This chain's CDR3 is CSVVGGDRGGHYGYTF. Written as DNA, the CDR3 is TGCAGCGTTGTAGGGGGGGACAGGGGAGGTCACTATGGCTACACCTTC. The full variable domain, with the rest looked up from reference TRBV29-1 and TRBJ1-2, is SAVISQKPSRDICQRGTSLTIQCQVDSQVTMMFWYRQQPGQSLTLIATANQGSEATYESGFVIDKFPISRPNLTFSTLTVSNMSPEDSSIYLCSVVGGDRGGHYGYTFGSGTRLTVV.

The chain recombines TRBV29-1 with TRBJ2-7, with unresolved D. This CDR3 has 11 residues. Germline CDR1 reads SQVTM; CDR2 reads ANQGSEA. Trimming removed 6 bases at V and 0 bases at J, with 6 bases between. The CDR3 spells CSVASSYEQYF. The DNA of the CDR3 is TGCAGCGTCGCTAGCTCCTACGAGCAGTACTTC.

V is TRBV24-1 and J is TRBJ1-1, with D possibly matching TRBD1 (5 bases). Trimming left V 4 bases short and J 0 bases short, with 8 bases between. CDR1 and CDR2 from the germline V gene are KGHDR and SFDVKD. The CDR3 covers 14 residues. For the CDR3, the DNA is TGTGCCACCAGTGACGGGACCATGAACACTGAAGCTTTCTTT. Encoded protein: CATSDGTMNTEAFF.

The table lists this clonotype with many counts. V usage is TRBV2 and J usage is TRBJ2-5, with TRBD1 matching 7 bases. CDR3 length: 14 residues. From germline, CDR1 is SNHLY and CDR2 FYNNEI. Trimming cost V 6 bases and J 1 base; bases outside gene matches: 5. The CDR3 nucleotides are TGTGCCAGCAGGCTGACAGGGCCCCAAGAGACCCAGTACTTC. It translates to CASRLTGPQETQYF. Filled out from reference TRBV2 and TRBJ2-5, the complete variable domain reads EPEVTQTPSHQVTQMGQEVILRCVPISNHLYFYWYRQILGQKVEFLVSFYNNEISEKSEIFDDQFSVERPDGSNFTLKIRSTKLEDSAMYFCASRLTGPQETQYFGPGTRLLVL.

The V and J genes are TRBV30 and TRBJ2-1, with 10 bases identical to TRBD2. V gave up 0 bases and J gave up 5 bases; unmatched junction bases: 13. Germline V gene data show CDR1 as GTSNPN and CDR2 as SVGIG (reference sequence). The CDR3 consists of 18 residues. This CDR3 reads CAWSVRTSGALQHNEQFF. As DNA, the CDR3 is TGTGCCTGGAGTGTACGGACTAGCGGAGCCCTGCAGCACAATGAGCAGTTCTTC.

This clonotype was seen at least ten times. This CDR3 is CSARRGAGSQETQYF. The CDR3 nucleotides read TGCAGTGCTAGACGCGGGGCGGGGAGCCAAGAGACCCAGTACTTC. The chain couples TRBV20-1 to TRBJ2-5; weak D call: TRBD2 (6 bases). Germline V lookup: CDR1 DFQATT, CDR2 SNEGSKA (reference sequence). Trimming removed 2 bases from V and 1 base from J, with 14 bases in between. The CDR3 runs 15 residues.

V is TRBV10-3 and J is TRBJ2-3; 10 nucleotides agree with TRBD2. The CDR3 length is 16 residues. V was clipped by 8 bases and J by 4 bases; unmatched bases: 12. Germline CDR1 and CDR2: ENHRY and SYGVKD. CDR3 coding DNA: TGTGCCATCGCCCCAGCGGGAGGGCCTTACCCAGATACGCAGTATTTT. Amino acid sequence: CAIAPAGGPYPDTQYF.